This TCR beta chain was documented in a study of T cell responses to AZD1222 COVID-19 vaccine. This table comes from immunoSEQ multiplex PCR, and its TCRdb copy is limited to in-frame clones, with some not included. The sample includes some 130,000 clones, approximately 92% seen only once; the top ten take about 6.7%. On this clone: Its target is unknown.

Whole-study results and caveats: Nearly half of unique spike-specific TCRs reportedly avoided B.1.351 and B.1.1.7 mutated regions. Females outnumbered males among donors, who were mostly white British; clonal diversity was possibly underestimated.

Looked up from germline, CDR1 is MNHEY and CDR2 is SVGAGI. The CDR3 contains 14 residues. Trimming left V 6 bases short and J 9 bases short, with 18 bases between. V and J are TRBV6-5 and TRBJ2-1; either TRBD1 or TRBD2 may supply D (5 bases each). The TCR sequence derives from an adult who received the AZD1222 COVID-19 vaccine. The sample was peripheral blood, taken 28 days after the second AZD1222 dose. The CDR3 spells CASRQQWGWSEQFF. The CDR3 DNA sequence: TGTGCCAGCAGGCAGCAGTGGGGGTGGAGTGAGCAGTTCTTC.